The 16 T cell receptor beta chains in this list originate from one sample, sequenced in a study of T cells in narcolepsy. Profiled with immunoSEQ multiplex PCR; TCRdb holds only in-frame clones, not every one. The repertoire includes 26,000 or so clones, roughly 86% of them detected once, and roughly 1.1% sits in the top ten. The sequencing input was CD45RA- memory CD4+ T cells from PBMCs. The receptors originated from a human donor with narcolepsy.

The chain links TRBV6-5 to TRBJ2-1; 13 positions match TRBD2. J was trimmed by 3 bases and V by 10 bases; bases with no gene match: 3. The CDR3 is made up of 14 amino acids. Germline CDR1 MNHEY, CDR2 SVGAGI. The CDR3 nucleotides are TGTGCCATCGGGACTAGCGGGGACTACAATGAGCAGTTCTTC. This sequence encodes CAIGTSGDYNEQFF.

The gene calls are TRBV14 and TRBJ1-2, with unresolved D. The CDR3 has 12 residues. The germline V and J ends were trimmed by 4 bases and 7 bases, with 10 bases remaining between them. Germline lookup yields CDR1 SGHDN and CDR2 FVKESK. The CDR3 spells CASSPSYFGYTF. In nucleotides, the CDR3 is TGTGCCAGCAGCCCGTCATACTTTGGCTACACCTTC.

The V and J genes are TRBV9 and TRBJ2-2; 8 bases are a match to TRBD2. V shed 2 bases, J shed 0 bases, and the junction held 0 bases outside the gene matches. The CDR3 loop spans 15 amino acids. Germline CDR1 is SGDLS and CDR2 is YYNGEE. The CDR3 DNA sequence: TGTGCCAGCAGCGTTAGCGGGGCGAACACCGGGGAGCTGTTTTTT. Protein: CASSVSGANTGELFF.

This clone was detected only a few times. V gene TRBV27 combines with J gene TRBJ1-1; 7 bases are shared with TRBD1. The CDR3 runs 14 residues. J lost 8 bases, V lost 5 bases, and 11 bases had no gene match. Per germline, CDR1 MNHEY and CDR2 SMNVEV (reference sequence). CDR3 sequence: CASSVRPGQREAFF. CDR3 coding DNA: TGTGCCAGCAGTGTCCGACCGGGACAGAGGGAAGCTTTCTTT.

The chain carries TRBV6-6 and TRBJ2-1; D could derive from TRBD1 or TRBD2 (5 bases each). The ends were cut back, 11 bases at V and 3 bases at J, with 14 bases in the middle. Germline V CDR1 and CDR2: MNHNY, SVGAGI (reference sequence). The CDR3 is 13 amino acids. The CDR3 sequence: CAATGTLYNEQFF. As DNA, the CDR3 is TGTGCCGCGACGGGGACGCTCTACAATGAGCAGTTCTTC.

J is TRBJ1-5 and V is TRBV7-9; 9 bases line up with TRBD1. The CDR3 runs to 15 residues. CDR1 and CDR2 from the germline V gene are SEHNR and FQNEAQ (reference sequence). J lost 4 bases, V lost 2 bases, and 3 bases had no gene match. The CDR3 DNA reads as TGTGCCAGCAGCTTAAACGGACAGGGGAATCAGCCCCAGCATTTT. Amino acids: CASSLNGQGNQPQHF.

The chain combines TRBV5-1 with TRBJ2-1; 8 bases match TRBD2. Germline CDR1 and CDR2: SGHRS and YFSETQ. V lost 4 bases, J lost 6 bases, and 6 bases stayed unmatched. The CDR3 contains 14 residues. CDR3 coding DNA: TGCGCCAGCAGCGAGGGGACTAGTTCCAATGAGCAGTTCTTC. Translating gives CASSEGTSSNEQFF. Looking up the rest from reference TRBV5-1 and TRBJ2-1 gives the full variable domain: KAGVTQTPRYLIKTRGQQVTLSCSPISGHRSVSWYQQTPGQGLQFLFEYFSETQRNKGNFPGRFSGRQFSNSRSEMNVSTLELGDSALYLCASSEGTSSNEQFFGPGTRLTVL.

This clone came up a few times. The CDR3 DNA follows: TGTGCCAGCAGCTTACCTTCGGACAGGGGGGTCTCCTACGAGCAGTACTTC. Protein sequence: CASSLPSDRGVSYEQYF. This rearrangement joins TRBV7-9 to TRBJ2-7, with TRBD1 identical over 10 bases. The CDR3 is 17 amino acids. Trimming removed 2 bases from V and 0 bases from J; junction bases left unmatched: 7. Germline CDR1 reads SEHNR; CDR2 reads FQNEAQ (reference sequence).

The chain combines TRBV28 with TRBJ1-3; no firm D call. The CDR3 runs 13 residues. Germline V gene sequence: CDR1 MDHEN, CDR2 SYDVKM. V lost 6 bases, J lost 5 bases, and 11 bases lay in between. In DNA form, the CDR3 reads TGTGCCAGCAGGATAGCGCCTCGAAACACCATATATTTT. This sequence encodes CASRIAPRNTIYF.

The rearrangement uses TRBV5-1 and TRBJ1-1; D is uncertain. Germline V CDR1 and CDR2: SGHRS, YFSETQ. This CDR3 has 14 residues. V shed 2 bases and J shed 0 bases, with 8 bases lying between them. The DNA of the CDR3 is TGCGCCAGCAGCTTTCGGACGGTGAACACTGAAGCTTTCTTT. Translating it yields CASSFRTVNTEAFF.

The CDR3 nucleotides read TGTGCCAGCACCGAGGGGTTTCCCTCGAGTGGCTACACCTTC. It yields the protein CASTEGFPSSGYTF. This rearrangement joins TRBV2 to TRBJ1-2; possible D gene TRBD1, 5 bases. V dropped 7 bases and J dropped 7 bases, with 19 bases sitting between them. The CDR3 runs 14 residues. CDR1 SNHLY and CDR2 FYNNEI come from the germline V gene. Together with reference TRBV2 and TRBJ1-2, the CDR3 gives the full variable domain: EPEVTQTPSHQVTQMGQEVILRCVPISNHLYFYWYRQILGQKVEFLVSFYNNEISEKSEIFDDQFSVERPDGSNFTLKIRSTKLEDSAMYFCASTEGFPSSGYTFGSGTRLTVV.

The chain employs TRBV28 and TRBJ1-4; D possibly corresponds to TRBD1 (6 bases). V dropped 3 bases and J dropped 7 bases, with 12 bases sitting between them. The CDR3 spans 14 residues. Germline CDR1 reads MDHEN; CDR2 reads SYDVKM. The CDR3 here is CASSFEGGSEKLFF. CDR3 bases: TGTGCCAGCAGTTTTGAGGGGGGTAGTGAAAAACTGTTTTTT.

The CDR3: CASSLGFSGANVLTF. Written as DNA, the CDR3 is TGTGCCAGCAGCTTAGGCTTCTCTGGGGCCAACGTCCTGACTTTC. This chain joins TRBV7-9 and TRBJ2-6; no firm D call. The CDR3 runs to 15 residues. CDR1 is SEHNR and CDR2 is FQNEAQ in the germline V gene (reference sequence). The ends were cut back, 1 base at V and 0 bases at J, with 4 bases in the middle.

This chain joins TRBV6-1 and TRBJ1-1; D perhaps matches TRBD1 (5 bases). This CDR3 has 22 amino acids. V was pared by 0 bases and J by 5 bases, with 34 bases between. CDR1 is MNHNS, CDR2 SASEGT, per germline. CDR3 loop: CASSEALLVSGFLSAEGTEAFF. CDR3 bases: TGTGCCAGCAGTGAAGCGCTTCTCGTCTCGGGTTTTTTGTCAGCGGAGGGGACTGAAGCTTTCTTT.

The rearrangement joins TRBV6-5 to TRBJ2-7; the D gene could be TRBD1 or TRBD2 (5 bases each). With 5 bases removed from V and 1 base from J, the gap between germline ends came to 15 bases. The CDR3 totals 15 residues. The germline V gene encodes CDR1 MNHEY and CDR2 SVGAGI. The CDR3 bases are TGTGCCAGCAGTCCGGGACCGGGAATTTCCTACGAGCAGTACGTC. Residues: CASSPGPGISYEQYV.

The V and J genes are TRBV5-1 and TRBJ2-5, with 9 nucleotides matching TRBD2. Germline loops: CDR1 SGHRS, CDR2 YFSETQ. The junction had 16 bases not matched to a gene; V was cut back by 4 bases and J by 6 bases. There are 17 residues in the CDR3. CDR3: CASSPEVGLAGMKTQYF. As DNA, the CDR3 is TGCGCCAGCAGCCCCGAGGTAGGGCTAGCGGGGATGAAGACCCAGTACTTC.